These T cell receptor beta chains were read from a single sample in a study of T cells after yellow fever vaccination. TCRdb recomputed calls from the 5' RACE reads with MiXCR, one row per CDR3 protein. The profile covers about 75,000 distinct CDR3 sequences, with around 7.8% appearing a single time and roughly 28% taken by the ten largest. This specimen was CD8+ T cells sorted from PBMCs, taken 10 days after the first yellow fever vaccination. The receptor source for this set is a man younger than 35 who received the YFV17D yellow fever vaccine. Both conserved end residues are part of each CDR3. The D gene is left open where the match is weak. The size field is filled for only some rows; it gives once, few, many or a size class.

j_gene: TRBJ2-2; d_gene: NA; v_gene: TRBV2; abundance: few; CDR3nt: TGTGCCAGCAGTGAATTGGGGGGCGCGGGCACCGGGGAGCTGTTTTTT; CDR3aa: CASSELGGAGTGELFF
j_gene: TRBJ2-5; d_gene: TRBD1; v_gene: TRBV29-1; abundance: NA; CDR3nt: TGCAGCGTACTATTGACAGGGTACCAAGAGACCCAGTACTTC; CDR3aa: CSVLLTGYQETQYF
j_gene: TRBJ2-7; d_gene: NA; v_gene: TRBV29-1; abundance: many; CDR3nt: TGCAGCGTTGAAAGCGAGGGATACGAGCAGTACTTC; CDR3aa: CSVESEGYEQYF
j_gene: TRBJ2-1; d_gene: TRBD1; v_gene: TRBV25-1; abundance: NA; CDR3nt: TGTGCCAGCAGTGAATTCGACAGGGTAGGCGATGAGCAGTTCTTC; CDR3aa: CASSEFDRVGDEQFF
j_gene: TRBJ1-6; d_gene: TRBD1; v_gene: TRBV4-1; abundance: many; CDR3nt: TGCGCCAGCAGCCAGACAGGGGGCTGGCATTCACCCCTCCACTTT; CDR3aa: CASSQTGGWHSPLHF
j_gene: TRBJ2-1; d_gene: NA; v_gene: TRBV4-3; abundance: NA; CDR3nt: TGCGCCAGCAGCCAAGATCGAGCAGGGGGGGCTCTGAAGAATGAGCAGTTCTTC; CDR3aa: CASSQDRAGGALKNEQFF
j_gene: TRBJ2-1; d_gene: NA; v_gene: TRBV4-1; abundance: NA; CDR3nt: TGCGCCAGCAGCCGACGTAGGGAGACTAGTACCAAGCTGCCTTTCTGGAATGAGCAGTTCTTC; CDR3aa: CASSRRRETSTKLPFWNEQFF
j_gene: TRBJ2-3; d_gene: TRBD1; v_gene: TRBV18; abundance: many; CDR3nt: TGTGCCAGCTCACCGTACCGGGACAGGGGAGGTGTCGCAGATACGCAGTATTTT; CDR3aa: CASSPYRDRGGVADTQYF
j_gene: TRBJ1-2; d_gene: TRBD1; v_gene: TRBV27; abundance: NA; CDR3nt: TGTGCCAGCAGTGTCGGGACAGGGGATGTAGGCTACACCTTC; CDR3aa: CASSVGTGDVGYTF
j_gene: TRBJ2-1; d_gene: NA; v_gene: TRBV20-1; abundance: many; CDR3nt: TGCAGTGCTAGAGCCCGGTTTGTATACAATGAGCAGTTCTTC; CDR3aa: CSARARFVYNEQFF
j_gene: TRBJ2-4; d_gene: TRBD1; v_gene: TRBV6-2/TRBV6-3; abundance: many; CDR3nt: TGTGCCAGCAGTTACCCCCTTCAGGGGGCGCCCAAAAACATTCAGTACTTC; CDR3aa: CASSYPLQGAPKNIQYF
j_gene: TRBJ2-6; d_gene: NA; v_gene: TRBV2; abundance: many; CDR3nt: TGTGCCAGCAGTGCCGGTGACAACTCTGGGGCCAACGTCCTGACTTTC; CDR3aa: CASSAGDNSGANVLTF
j_gene: TRBJ1-5; d_gene: TRBD1; v_gene: TRBV7-7; abundance: many; CDR3nt: TGTGCCAGCAGCCATTACAGGGGTTCGGATCAGCCCCAGCATTTT; CDR3aa: CASSHYRGSDQPQHF
j_gene: TRBJ1-1; d_gene: NA; v_gene: TRBV4-1; abundance: many; CDR3nt: TGCGCCAGCAGCCCTCGGGGGGCCTCGAACACTGAAGCTTTCTTT; CDR3aa: CASSPRGASNTEAFF
j_gene: TRBJ2-7; d_gene: NA; v_gene: TRBV7-9; abundance: many; CDR3nt: TGTGCCAGTGGGTCCGGTGGGAAGTCCTACGAGCAGTACTTC; CDR3aa: CASGSGGKSYEQYF
j_gene: TRBJ1-3; d_gene: NA; v_gene: TRBV7-9; abundance: many; CDR3nt: TGTGCCAGCAGCTTAGTGTTGTTGGAAAACACCATATATTTT; CDR3aa: CASSLVLLENTIYF
j_gene: TRBJ1-1; d_gene: NA; v_gene: TRBV6-6; abundance: many; CDR3nt: TGTGCCAGCACCGCTGTGGGTACTGAAGCTTTCTTT; CDR3aa: CASTAVGTEAFF
j_gene: TRBJ2-7; d_gene: NA; v_gene: TRBV11-1; abundance: few; CDR3nt: TGTGCCAGCGAACCGACGGGGTTAAGCTCCTACGAGCAGTACTTC; CDR3aa: CASEPTGLSSYEQYF